This TCR beta chain was identified during a study of T cell changes during pregnancy in multiple sclerosis. The repertoire was sequenced with immunoSEQ multiplex PCR; TCRdb's copy has only in-frame clones and lacks some. The table lists around 35,000 clones, 85% to 95% of them singletons. With V trimmed by 4 bases and J by 9 bases, 15 bases remained unmatched. Germline V gives CDR1 MNHEY, CDR2 SMNVEV (reference sequence). This CDR3 comprises 17 residues. The source is a female donor with multiple sclerosis, enrolled in a pregnancy study. This specimen was CD4+ T cells from peripheral blood mononuclear cells, taken in the second trimester of pregnancy. This chain joins TRBV27 and TRBJ2-1; 10 bases align to TRBD2. DNA for the CDR3: TGTGCCAGCAGTTCCCTTTTGAGCGGGGGGGTGGGGTCTGAGCAGTTCTTC. Amino acids: CASSSLLSGGVGSEQFF.